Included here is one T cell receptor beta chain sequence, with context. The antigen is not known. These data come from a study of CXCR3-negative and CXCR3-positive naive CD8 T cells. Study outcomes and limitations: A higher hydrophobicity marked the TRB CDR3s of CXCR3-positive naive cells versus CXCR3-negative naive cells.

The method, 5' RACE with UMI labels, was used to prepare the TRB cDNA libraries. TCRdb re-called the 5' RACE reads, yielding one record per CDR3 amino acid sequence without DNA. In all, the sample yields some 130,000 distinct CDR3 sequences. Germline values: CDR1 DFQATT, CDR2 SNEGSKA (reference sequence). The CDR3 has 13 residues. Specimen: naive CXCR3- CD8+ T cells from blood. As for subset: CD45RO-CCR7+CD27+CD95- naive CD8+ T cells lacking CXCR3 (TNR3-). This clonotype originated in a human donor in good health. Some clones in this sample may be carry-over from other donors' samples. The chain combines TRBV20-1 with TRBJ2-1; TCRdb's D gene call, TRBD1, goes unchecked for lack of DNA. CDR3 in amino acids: CSASPGKDNEQFF.